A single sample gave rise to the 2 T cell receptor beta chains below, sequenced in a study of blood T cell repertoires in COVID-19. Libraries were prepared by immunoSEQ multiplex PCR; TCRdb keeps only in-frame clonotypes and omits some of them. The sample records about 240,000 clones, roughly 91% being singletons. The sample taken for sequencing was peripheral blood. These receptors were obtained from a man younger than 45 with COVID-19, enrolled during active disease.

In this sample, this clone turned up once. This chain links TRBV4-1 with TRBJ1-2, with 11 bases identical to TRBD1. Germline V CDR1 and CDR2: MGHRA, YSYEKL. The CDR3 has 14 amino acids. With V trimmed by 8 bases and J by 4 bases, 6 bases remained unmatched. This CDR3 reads CASFGQGAGYGYTF. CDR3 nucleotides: TGCGCCAGCTTTGGACAGGGGGCTGGCTATGGCTACACCTTC.

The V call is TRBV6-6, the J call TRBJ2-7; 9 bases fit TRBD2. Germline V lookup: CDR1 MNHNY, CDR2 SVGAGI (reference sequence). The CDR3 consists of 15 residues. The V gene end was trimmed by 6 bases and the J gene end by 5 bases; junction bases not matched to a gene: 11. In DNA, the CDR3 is TGTGCCAGCAGCCCCGTGGCGGGGGGGCCCAACGAGCAGTACTTC. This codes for CASSPVAGGPNEQYF.